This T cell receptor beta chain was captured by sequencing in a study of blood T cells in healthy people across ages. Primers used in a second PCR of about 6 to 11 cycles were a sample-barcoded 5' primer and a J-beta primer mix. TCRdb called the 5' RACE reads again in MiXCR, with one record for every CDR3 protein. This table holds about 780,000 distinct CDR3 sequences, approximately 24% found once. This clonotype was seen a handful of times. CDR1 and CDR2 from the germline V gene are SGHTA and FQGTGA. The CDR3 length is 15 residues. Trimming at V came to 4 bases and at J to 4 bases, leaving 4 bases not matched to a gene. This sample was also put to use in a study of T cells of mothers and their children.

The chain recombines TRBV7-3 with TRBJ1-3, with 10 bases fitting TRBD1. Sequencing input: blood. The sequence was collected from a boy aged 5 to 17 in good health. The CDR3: CASSSTGGKGNTIYF. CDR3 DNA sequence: TGTGCCAGCAGCTCGACAGGGGGCAAAGGAAACACCATATATTTT.